These 8 T cell receptor beta chains were all obtained from the same sample, sequenced in a study of CD8 T cells in Susac syndrome. With random hexamers, roughly 0.45 to 1 ug RNA was reverse transcribed. TCRdb analysed the immunoSEQ multiplex PCR reads with MiXCR anew, one entry per CDR3 protein. The sample carries 200,000 or so distinct CDR3 sequences, 95% recorded once. The sample taken for sequencing was CD4+ T cells from PBMCs. The receptors originated from a human donor with Susac syndrome.

The chain joins TRBV20-1 to TRBJ2-1; weak D call: TRBD2 (7 bases). Trimming removed 7 bases at V and 0 bases at J, with 10 bases between. The CDR3 has 13 residues. The germline gives CDR1 DFQATT, CDR2 SNEGSKA (reference sequence). This CDR3 is CSVRGPSYNEQFF. CDR3 DNA: TGCAGTGTGCGGGGGCCCTCCTACAATGAGCAGTTCTTC.

The chain employs TRBV4-3 and TRBJ1-4; D not certain. The CDR3 is 15 residues long. Trimming removed 0 bases from V and 4 bases from J, with 9 bases in between. Germline values: CDR1 LGHNA, CDR2 YSLEER. CDR3 DNA: TGCGCCAGCAGCCAAGATCTGGGGAATAATGAAAAACTGTTTTTT. Its protein is CASSQDLGNNEKLFF.

The chain carries TRBV15 and TRBJ2-5; 9 nucleotides line up with TRBD1. Germline CDR1 LNHNV, CDR2 YYDKDF (reference sequence). V trimming: 5 bases; J trimming: 5 bases; junction bases outside the gene matches: 12. The CDR3 is 16 amino acids. Here the CDR3 DNA reads TGTGCCACCAGCGGCAGGACAGGGGTTTATGAGGAGACCCAGTACTTC. This gives the protein CATSGRTGVYEETQYF.

The rearrangement joins TRBV11-3 to TRBJ2-2, with TRBD1 as a possible D gene (6 bases). The length of the CDR3 is 14 residues. Trimming removed 2 bases at V and 3 bases at J, with 7 bases between. In germline, CDR1 is SGHNT, CDR2 YENEEA. As DNA, the CDR3 is TGTGCCAGCAGCTTATACAGGGACACCGGGGAGCTGTTTTTT. This gives the protein CASSLYRDTGELFF. Together with reference TRBV11-3 and TRBJ2-2, the CDR3 gives the full variable domain: EAGVVQSPRYKIIEKKQPVAFWCNPISGHNTLYWYLQNLGQGPELLIRYENEEAVDDSQLPKDRFSAERLKGVDSTLKIQPAELGDSAVYLCASSLYRDTGELFFGEGSRLTVL.

The chain combines TRBV5-1 with TRBJ2-1, with D possibly being TRBD1 (5 bases). Trimming took off 0 bases at V and 8 bases at J, with 9 bases between the two ends. CDR3 length: 13 residues. Germline-derived CDR1 and CDR2 are SGHRS and YFSETQ. DNA of the CDR3: TGCGCCAGCAGCTTGGCAGGGTTCGATGAGCAGTTCTTC. It codes for CASSLAGFDEQFF. The whole variable domain, remainder taken from reference TRBV5-1 and TRBJ2-1, is KAGVTQTPRYLIKTRGQQVTLSCSPISGHRSVSWYQQTPGQGLQFLFEYFSETQRNKGNFPGRFSGRQFSNSRSEMNVSTLELGDSALYLCASSLAGFDEQFFGPGTRLTVL.

V gene TRBV20-1 combines with J gene TRBJ2-5, with 7 nucleotides matching TRBD2. Germline V lookup: CDR1 DFQATT, CDR2 SNEGSKA (reference sequence). The CDR3 length is 15 residues. V lost 5 bases and J lost 4; bases outside the gene matches: 13. This chain's CDR3 is CSALWPGRGPETQYF. Here the CDR3 DNA reads TGCAGTGCTCTTTGGCCAGGGAGGGGCCCAGAGACCCAGTACTTC.

The chain recombines TRBV29-1 with TRBJ2-3; D gene uncertain. Germline CDR1 SQVTM, CDR2 ANQGSEA. CDR3 length: 15 amino acids. Deletions cut 0 bases from V and 0 bases from J, with 10 bases between. CDR3 protein: CSVEDRQESTDTQYF. CDR3 DNA: TGCAGCGTTGAAGATAGGCAAGAGAGCACAGATACGCAGTATTTT.

This clonotype was found once. The chain combines TRBV7-2 with TRBJ2-4; possible D gene TRBD1, 6 bases. Germline CDR1 and CDR2: SGHTA and FQGNSA. CDR3 size: 13 residues. Trimming pared 5 bases from V and 7 bases from J, leaving 12 bases between. The CDR3 loop is CASSIDRSNIQYF. The CDR3 DNA reads as TGTGCCAGCAGCATTGACAGGTCGAACATTCAGTACTTC.